This T cell receptor beta chain was sequenced for a study of Graves' ophthalmopathy and Graves' hyperthyroidism. The authors amplified TCR beta CDR3 regions, and they did so from RNA transcripts for repertoire sequencing. The authors performed first-round RT-PCR with HTBI primers and then a second-round multiplex PCR. TCRdb used MiXCR to reprocess the multiplex PCR reads, holding one entry per CDR3 protein. The data contain 900,000 to 1,200,000 distinct CDR3 sequences, about two fifths of them singletons. The sequencing sample was made of peripheral blood or thyroid tissue (not recorded which). The sequence derives from an adult man with Graves' hyperthyroidism.

This CDR3 reads CASSLATRQETQYF. In DNA form, the CDR3 reads TGTGCCAGCAGCTTGGCCACCAGACAAGAGACCCAGTACTTC. This chain uses TRBV5-4 with TRBJ2-5; no firm D call. CDR1 and CDR2 (germline): SGHNT, YYREEE (reference sequence). The length of the CDR3 is 14 residues. V gave up 0 bases and J gave up 2 bases, with 8 bases separating them.